The 8 T cell receptor beta chains below all came from one sample that was sequenced in a study of human T cells and chemical hapten exposure. TCRdb recomputed calls from the RACE reads with MiXCR, one row per CDR3 protein. Of 150,000 or so distinct CDR3 sequences listed, approximately 15% are singletons. Time point specified: patch test 1, 2 weeks after DPC sensitization. The treatment was: therapeutic diphenylcyclopropenone sensitization with weekly scalp DPC. The sample here was whole blood, taken in connection with sensitization to the hapten diphenylcyclopropenone (DPC). The origin of the receptors is a woman in her thirties with alopecia areata. Some clones in this sample may be carry-over from other donors' samples.

This clonotype turned up a few times. V gene TRBV19 combines with J gene TRBJ1-5; no reliable D call. The CDR3 is 13 amino acids. Trimming took off 2 bases at V and 5 bases at J, with 7 bases between the two ends. The germline V gene encodes CDR1 LNHDA and CDR2 SQIVND (reference sequence). The CDR3 spells CASSITADQPQHF. CDR3 nucleotides: TGTGCCAGTAGTATAACCGCAGATCAGCCCCAGCATTTT.

The J gene is TRBJ2-7, the V gene TRBV5-6; D uncertain. The CDR3 consists of 11 residues. The V gene's germline CDR1 is SGHDT and CDR2 YYEEEE. The ends were cut back, 5 bases at V and 12 bases at J, with 15 bases in the middle. CDR3 amino acids: CASSRLGRWYF. CDR3 coding DNA: TGTGCCAGCAGTCGCTTAGGAAGGTGGTACTTC. Based on the CDR3 plus reference TRBV5-6 and TRBJ2-7, the full variable domain is DAGVTQSPTHLIKTRGQQVTLRCSPKSGHDTVSWYQQALGQGPQFIFQYYEEEERQRGNFPDRFSGHQFPNYSSELNVNALLLGDSALYLCASSRLGRWYFGPGTRLTVT.

This clonotype has just a few counts. J is TRBJ2-7 and V is TRBV7-2; the D gene is possibly TRBD1 (5 bases). Germline V lookup: CDR1 SGHTA, CDR2 FQGNSA. V was cut by 1 base and J by 4 bases, with 14 bases left in between. This CDR3 has 15 residues. CDR3 DNA: TGTGCCAGCAGCTTAGGCAGGGCACGAGTATACGAGCAGTACTTC. Translated: CASSLGRARVYEQYF.

The rearrangement links TRBV20-1 to TRBJ2-2; 7 bases agree with TRBD2. This CDR3 is built from 16 residues. Germline V lookup: CDR1 DFQATT, CDR2 SNEGSKA (reference sequence). V was pared by 3 bases and J by 4 bases, with 11 bases of the junction left unmatched. Here the CDR3 reads CSARVGGSLGTGELFF. CDR3 DNA sequence: TGCAGTGCTAGGGTCGGCGGGAGCCTCGGCACCGGGGAGCTGTTTTTT.

This clonotype was picked up a small number of times. CDR3 sequence: CSVGNRGMNTEAFF. CDR3 in DNA: TGCAGCGTTGGGAACAGGGGGATGAACACTGAAGCTTTCTTT. The chain combines TRBV29-1 with TRBJ1-1, with TRBD1 identical over 8 bases. The germline V gene encodes CDR1 SQVTM and CDR2 ANQGSEA. The CDR3 length is 14 residues. With 4 bases clipped from V and 0 bases from J, the junction kept 4 bases outside the gene matches.

This clonotype was counted only a few times. The V call is TRBV29-1, the J call TRBJ2-2; 8 bases match TRBD2. Germline CDR1 reads SQVTM; CDR2 reads ANQGSEA. This CDR3 has 14 residues. Trimming at V came to 4 bases and at J to 5 bases, leaving 6 bases not matched to a gene. The CDR3 sequence: CSVASGRATGELFF. The CDR3 nucleotides are TGCAGCGTTGCCAGCGGGAGAGCAACCGGGGAGCTGTTTTTT.

This clonotype was found many times. V gene TRBV10-3 combines with J gene TRBJ2-3; 8 positions agree with TRBD2. The CDR3 contains 13 residues. V was clipped by 11 bases and J by 5 bases; unmatched bases: 9. Germline CDR1 and CDR2: ENHRY and SYGVKD. The CDR3 coding sequence is TGTGCCTCGGTCGGCAGCGGGAGAGATACGCAGTATTTT. This gives the protein CASVGSGRDTQYF.

This clonotype was observed a few times. The rearrangement uses TRBV7-2 and TRBJ1-5, with D perhaps matching TRBD1 (6 bases). Trimming cost V 0 bases and J 4 bases, with 10 bases left between them. Germline assignment: CDR1 SGHTA and CDR2 FQGNSA. This CDR3 has 15 amino acids. Here the CDR3 reads CASSLAGQGNQPQHF. DNA of the CDR3: TGTGCCAGCAGCTTAGCGGGTCAGGGGAATCAGCCCCAGCATTTT.